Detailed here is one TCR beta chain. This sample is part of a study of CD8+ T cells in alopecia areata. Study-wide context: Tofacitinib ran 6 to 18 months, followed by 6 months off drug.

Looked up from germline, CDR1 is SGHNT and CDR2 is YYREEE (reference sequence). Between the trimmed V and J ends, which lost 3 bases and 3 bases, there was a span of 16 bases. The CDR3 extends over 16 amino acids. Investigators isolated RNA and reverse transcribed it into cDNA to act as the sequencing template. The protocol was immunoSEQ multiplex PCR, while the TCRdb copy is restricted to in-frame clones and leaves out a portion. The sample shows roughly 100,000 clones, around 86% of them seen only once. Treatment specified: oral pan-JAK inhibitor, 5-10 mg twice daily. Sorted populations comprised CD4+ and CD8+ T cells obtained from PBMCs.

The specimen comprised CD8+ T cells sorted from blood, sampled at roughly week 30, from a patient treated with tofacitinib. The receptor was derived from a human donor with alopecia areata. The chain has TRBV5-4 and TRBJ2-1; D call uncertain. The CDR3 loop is CASSSRRLVYYNEQFF. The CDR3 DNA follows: TGTGCCAGCAGCTCCCGGCGGCTAGTCTACTACAATGAGCAGTTCTTC.